This TCR beta chain is from a study of T cell responses to AZD1222 COVID-19 vaccine. The table came from immunoSEQ multiplex PCR; TCRdb's copy has only in-frame clones and leaves some out. The repertoire holds 150,000 or so clones, with nearly 90% as singletons. As regards this clone: Its antigen remains unidentified.

The junction had 6 bases not matched to a gene; V was cut back by 3 bases and J by 6 bases. The CDR3 has 15 amino acids. Germline V CDR1 and CDR2: SNHLY, FYNNEI. Study outcomes and limitations: A reported finding is that nearly half of spike-specific TCRs target unmutated variant regions. Repertoires were sampled only after the peak T cell response. Elevations in Spike-specific TCR breadth and depth followed administration of two AZD1222 doses.

The genes are TRBV2 and TRBJ2-2; 8 bases map to TRBD1. Specimen: peripheral blood, collected on day 0 of AZD1222 vaccination. This TCR was sampled from an adult in good health. The CDR3 loop is CASSERQGAAGELFF. Here the CDR3 DNA reads TGTGCCAGCAGTGAGCGGCAGGGGGCCGCCGGGGAGCTGTTTTTT.